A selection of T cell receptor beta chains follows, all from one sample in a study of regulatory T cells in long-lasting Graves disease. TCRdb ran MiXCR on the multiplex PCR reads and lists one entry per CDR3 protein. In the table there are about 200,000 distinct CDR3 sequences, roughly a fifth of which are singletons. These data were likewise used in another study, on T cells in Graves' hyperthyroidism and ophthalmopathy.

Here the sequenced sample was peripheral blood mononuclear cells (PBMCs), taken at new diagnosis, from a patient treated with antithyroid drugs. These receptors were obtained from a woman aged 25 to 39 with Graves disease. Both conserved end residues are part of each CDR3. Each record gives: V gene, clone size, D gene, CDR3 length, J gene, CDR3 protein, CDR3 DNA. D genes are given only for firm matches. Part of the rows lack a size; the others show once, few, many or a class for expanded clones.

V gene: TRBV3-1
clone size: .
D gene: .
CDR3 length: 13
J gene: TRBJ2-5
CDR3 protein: CASSQVSTTTQYF
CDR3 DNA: TGTGCCAGCAGCCAAGTCTCGACAACGACCCAGTACTTC

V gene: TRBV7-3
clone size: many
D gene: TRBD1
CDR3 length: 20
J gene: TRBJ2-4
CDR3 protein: CASSLKAGQGVYYSKNIQYF
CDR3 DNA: TGTGCCAGCAGCTTAAAGGCCGGACAGGGGGTATATTATAGCAAAAACATTCAGTACTTC

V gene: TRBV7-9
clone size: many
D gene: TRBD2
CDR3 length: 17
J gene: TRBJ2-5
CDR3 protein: CASSLARASGLQETQYF
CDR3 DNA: TGTGCCAGCAGCTTAGCACGGGCTAGCGGGCTCCAAGAGACCCAGTACTTC

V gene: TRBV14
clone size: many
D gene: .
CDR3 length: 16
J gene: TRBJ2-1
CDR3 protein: CASSQEPDSSYNEQFF
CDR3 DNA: TGTGCCAGCAGCCAAGAACCCGACAGTTCCTACAATGAGCAGTTCTTC

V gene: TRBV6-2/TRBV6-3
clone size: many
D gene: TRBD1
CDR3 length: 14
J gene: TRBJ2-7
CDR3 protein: CASRVGTGLYEQYF
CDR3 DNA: TGTGCCAGCAGAGTCGGGACAGGGCTCTACGAGCAGTACTTC

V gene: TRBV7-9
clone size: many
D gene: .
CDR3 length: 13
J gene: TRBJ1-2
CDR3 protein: CASSPDSEDGYTF
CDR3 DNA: TGTGCCAGCAGTCCGGACTCTGAGGATGGCTACACCTTC

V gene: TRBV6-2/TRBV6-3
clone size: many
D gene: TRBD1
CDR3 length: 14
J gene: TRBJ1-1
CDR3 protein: CASSYGGQGTEAFF
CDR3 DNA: TGTGCCAGCAGTTACGGCGGACAGGGTACTGAAGCTTTCTTT

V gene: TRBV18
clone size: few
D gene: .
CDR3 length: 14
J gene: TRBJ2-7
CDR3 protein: CASPPDSISYEQYF
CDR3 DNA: TGTGCCAGCCCACCCGACAGTATCTCCTACGAGCAGTACTTC

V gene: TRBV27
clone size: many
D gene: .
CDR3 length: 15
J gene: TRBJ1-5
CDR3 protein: CASSLFGQGGQPQHF
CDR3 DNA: TGTGCCAGCAGTTTATTTGGGCAGGGTGGTCAGCCCCAGCATTTT

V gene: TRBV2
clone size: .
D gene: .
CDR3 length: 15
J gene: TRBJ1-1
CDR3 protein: CASNLGGDMNTEAFF
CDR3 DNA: TGTGCCAGCAACTTAGGGGGAGACATGAACACTGAAGCTTTCTTT

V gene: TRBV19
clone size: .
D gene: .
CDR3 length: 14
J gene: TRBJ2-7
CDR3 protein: CASSHTRGSYEQYF
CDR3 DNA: TGTGCCAGTAGCCATACAAGGGGCTCCTACGAGCAGTACTTC

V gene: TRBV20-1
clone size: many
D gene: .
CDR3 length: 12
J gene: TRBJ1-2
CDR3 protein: CSAYRDLYGYTF
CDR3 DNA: TGCAGTGCTTACCGGGACCTCTATGGCTACACCTTC

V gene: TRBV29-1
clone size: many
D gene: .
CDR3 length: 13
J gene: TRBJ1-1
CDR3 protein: CSVLDPVNTEAFF
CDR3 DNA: TGCAGCGTTCTTGACCCGGTGAACACTGAAGCTTTCTTT

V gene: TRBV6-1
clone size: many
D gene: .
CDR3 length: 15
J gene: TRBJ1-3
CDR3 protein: CASSIQGFSGNTIYF
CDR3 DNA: TGTGCCAGCAGCATCCAGGGATTCTCTGGAAACACCATATATTTT

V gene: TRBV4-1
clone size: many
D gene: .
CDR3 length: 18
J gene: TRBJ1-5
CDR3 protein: CASSQELAAGYSNQPQHF
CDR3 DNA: TGCGCCAGCAGCCAAGAGTTGGCAGCGGGATATAGCAATCAGCCCCAGCATTTT

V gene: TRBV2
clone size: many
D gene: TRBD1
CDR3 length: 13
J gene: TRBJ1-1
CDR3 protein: CASRRDRGPEALF
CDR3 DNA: TGTGCCAGCAGGAGGGACAGGGGGCCTGAAGCTCTCTTT

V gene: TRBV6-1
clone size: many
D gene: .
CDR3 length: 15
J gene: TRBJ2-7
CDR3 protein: CASSIDGGSFYEQYF
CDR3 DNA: TGTGCCAGCTCGATTGACGGAGGCTCCTTCTACGAGCAGTACTTC

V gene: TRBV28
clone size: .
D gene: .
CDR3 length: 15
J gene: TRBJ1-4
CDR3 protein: CASGSLWGAGEKLFF
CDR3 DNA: TGTGCCAGCGGTAGCCTTTGGGGGGCGGGCGAAAAACTGTTTTTT

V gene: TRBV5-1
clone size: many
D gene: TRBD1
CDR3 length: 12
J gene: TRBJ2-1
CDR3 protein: CASSLGTGREFF
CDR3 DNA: TGCGCCAGCAGCTTAGGGACAGGGCGGGAGTTCTTC